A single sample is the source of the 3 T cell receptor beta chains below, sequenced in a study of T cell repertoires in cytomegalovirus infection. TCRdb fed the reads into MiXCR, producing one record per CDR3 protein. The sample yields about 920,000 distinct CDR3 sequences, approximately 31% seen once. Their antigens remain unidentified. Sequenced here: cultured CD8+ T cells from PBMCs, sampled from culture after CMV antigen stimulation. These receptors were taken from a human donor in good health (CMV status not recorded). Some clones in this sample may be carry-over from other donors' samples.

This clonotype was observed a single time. DNA of the CDR3: TGCGCCAGCAGCCAAAGATCGCCGGGGGGGATCACAGATACGCAGTATTTT. Translation: CASSQRSPGGITDTQYF. The J gene is TRBJ2-3, the V gene TRBV4-1; 8 nucleotides agree with TRBD2. Germline values: CDR1 MGHRA, CDR2 YSYEKL. Germline trimming cut 2 bases from V and 2 bases from J; bases unmatched to any gene: 9. The CDR3 contains 17 residues.

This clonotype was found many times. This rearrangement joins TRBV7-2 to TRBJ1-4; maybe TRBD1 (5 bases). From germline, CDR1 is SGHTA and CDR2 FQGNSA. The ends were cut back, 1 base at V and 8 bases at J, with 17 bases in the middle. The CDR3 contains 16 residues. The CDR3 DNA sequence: TGTGCCAGCAGCTTAGTGTTGGGGGGAATCGGGGAAAAACTGTTTTTT. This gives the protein CASSLVLGGIGEKLFF.

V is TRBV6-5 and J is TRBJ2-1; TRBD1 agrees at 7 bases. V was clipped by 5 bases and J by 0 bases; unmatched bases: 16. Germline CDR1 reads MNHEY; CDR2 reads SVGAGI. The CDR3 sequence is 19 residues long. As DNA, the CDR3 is TGTGCCAGCAGTCTGACAGGGTGGTGGACCTCGAGCTCCTACAATGAGCAGTTCTTC. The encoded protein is CASSLTGWWTSSSYNEQFF.